One sample yielded the 18 T cell receptor beta chains listed below, sequenced in a study of early T cells in non-severe SARS-CoV-2 infection. TCRdb called the 5' RACE reads again in MiXCR, with one record for every CDR3 protein. The data show 60,000 to 90,000 distinct CDR3 sequences, with over 8.5% seen just once and approximately 4.8% held by the top ten. Sample: whole blood. The receptors stem from an adult who was a healthcare worker with PCR-confirmed SARS-CoV-2 infection or an uninfected control (not recorded which).

This clonotype was counted ten times or more. J is TRBJ2-1 and V is TRBV20-1; 9 bases are a match to TRBD2. V was pared by 5 bases and J by 6 bases, with 8 bases of the junction left unmatched. CDR1 is DFQATT and CDR2 is SNEGSKA in the germline V gene (reference sequence). This CDR3 has 14 residues. The CDR3 region has the DNA TGCAGTGCTCCCGGGACTAGCCTAATCAATGAGCAGTTCTTC. Its protein is CSAPGTSLINEQFF.

This clonotype was seen many times. The chain is built from TRBV6-5 and TRBJ2-7; D is unclear. CDR3 length equals 13 residues. Germline loops: CDR1 MNHEY, CDR2 SVGAGI. Between the trimmed V and J ends, which lost 5 bases and 5 bases, there was a span of 13 bases. CDR3: CASSRRRANEQYF. The CDR3 DNA reads as TGTGCCAGCAGTCGGCGCCGAGCTAACGAGCAGTACTTC.

The chain has TRBV18 and TRBJ2-1; D possibly corresponds to TRBD2 (7 bases). The CDR3 is 16 residues long. Trimming took off 4 bases at V and 5 bases at J, with 18 bases between the two ends. Germline assignment: CDR1 KGHSH and CDR2 LQKENI. The CDR3 reads CASSRNGGRINNEQFF. The DNA for the CDR3 is TGTGCCAGCTCACGTAACGGGGGGCGGATCAACAATGAGCAGTTCTTC.

This clonotype was seen at least ten times. The genes are TRBV3-1 and TRBJ1-2, with D possibly matching TRBD1 (5 bases). The CDR3 totals 16 residues. The V end lost 1 base, the J end lost 5 bases, and 17 bases lay between the germline ends. CDR1 and CDR2 (germline): LGHDT, YNNKEL (reference sequence). CDR3 in DNA: TGTGCCAGCAGCCAAGGAGCCTGGGGGTCGCCATATGGCTACACCTTC. This sequence encodes CASSQGAWGSPYGYTF.

This clonotype was observed at least ten times. The V gene is TRBV28, the J gene TRBJ2-7; 10 bases agree with TRBD2. V gave up 6 bases and J gave up 5 bases; unmatched junction bases: 7. This CDR3 spans 14 amino acids. CDR1 MDHEN and CDR2 SYDVKM come from the germline V gene. CDR3 coding DNA: TGTGCCAGCAGAATGGTGCTAGCGGGAGACGAGCAGTACTTC. Translated: CASRMVLAGDEQYF. The variable domain in full, completed from reference TRBV28 and TRBJ2-7, reads DVKVTQSSRYLVKRTGEKVFLECVQDMDHENMFWYRQDPGLGLRLIYFSYDVKMKEKGDIPEGYSVSREKKERFSLILESASTNQTSMYLCASRMVLAGDEQYFGPGTRLTVT.

This clonotype came up a few times. The chain joins TRBV4-1 to TRBJ2-7, with D uncertain. V lost 0 bases and J 2 bases, leaving 17 bases between the germline ends. The CDR3 length is 17 residues. Germline V gene data show CDR1 as MGHRA and CDR2 as YSYEKL. For the CDR3, the DNA is TGCGCCAGCAGCCAAGATTATTCTTCCCTACTGACCTACGAGCAGTACTTC. This codes for CASSQDYSSLLTYEQYF.

This chain links TRBV7-2 with TRBJ2-1; 9 nucleotides agree with TRBD2. V was clipped by 2 bases and J by 15 bases; unmatched bases: 20. Germline CDR1 and CDR2: SGHTA and FQGNSA. This CDR3 spans 17 amino acids. The CDR3 is CASSLRTPAGGPLLPFF. The CDR3 region has the DNA TGTGCCAGCAGCTTAAGGACCCCGGCGGGAGGGCCCCTCCTGCCGTTCTTC.

V is TRBV27 and J is TRBJ2-7; D gene unclear. Per germline, CDR1 MNHEY and CDR2 SMNVEV (reference sequence). The CDR3 is made up of 14 amino acids. Trimming left V 7 bases short and J 0 bases short, with 13 bases between. The DNA of the CDR3 is TGTGCCAGCACTCCCGCCGGGCACTCCTACGAGCAGTACTTC. This gives the protein CASTPAGHSYEQYF.

This clonotype was seen ten or more times. The chain is built from TRBV20-1 and TRBJ1-2; 8 bases align to TRBD1. Losses at the gene ends were 3 bases for V and 6 bases for J; bases not matched to a gene: 15. The CDR3 spans 16 residues. Germline CDR1 DFQATT, CDR2 SNEGSKA (reference sequence). CDR3 region: CSASSGGVRATHGYTF. CDR3 bases: TGCAGTGCTAGTTCAGGGGGCGTTCGAGCCACCCATGGCTACACCTTC.

This clonotype was recorded many times. The J gene is TRBJ1-1, the V gene TRBV7-9, with D uncertain. Germline CDR1 SEHNR, CDR2 FQNEAQ (reference sequence). The CDR3 consists of 13 residues. Trimming took 1 base from V and 2 from J, leaving 5 bases between them. For the CDR3, the DNA is TGTGCCAGCAGCTTAGACACAAACACTGAAGCTTTCTTT. Its translation: CASSLDTNTEAFF.

This clonotype was observed at least ten times. The V call is TRBV19, the J call TRBJ2-2; D is ambiguous. The CDR3 is 13 residues long. Germline V gene data show CDR1 as LNHDA and CDR2 as SQIVND (reference sequence). V was cut by 7 bases and J by 6 bases, with 12 bases left in between. CDR3 region: CASTAFSAGELFF. The CDR3 DNA sequence: TGTGCCAGTACCGCTTTTTCGGCCGGGGAGCTGTTTTTT.

V is TRBV5-1 and J is TRBJ1-1; D not resolved. Germline assignment: CDR1 SGHRS and CDR2 YFSETQ. Trimming removed 3 bases from V and 0 bases from J, with 12 bases in between. The CDR3 consists of 15 residues. The CDR3 is CASSYSGKMNTEAFF. CDR3 DNA: TGCGCCAGCAGCTACTCCGGGAAAATGAACACTGAAGCTTTCTTT.

This CDR3 reads CASSDPPARATSGRYEQYF. CDR3 sequence (DNA): TGTGCCAGCAGTGACCCCCCTGCCCGGGCGACTAGCGGGAGGTACGAGCAGTACTTC. The V and J genes are TRBV6-1 and TRBJ2-7, with 13 bases aligning to TRBD2. After removal of 3 bases from V and 4 bases from J, the junction contained 15 bases not matched to a gene. The CDR3 is 19 amino acids. The germline gives CDR1 MNHNS, CDR2 SASEGT.

This clonotype was detected many times. The chain recombines TRBV6-1 with TRBJ1-1; perhaps TRBD1 as D (6 bases). CDR1 is MNHNS and CDR2 is SASEGT in the germline V gene. CDR3 size: 16 residues. Trimming cost V 2 bases and J 6 bases, with 19 bases left between them. Written as DNA, the CDR3 is TGTGCCAGCAGTGAAACAGTGGGGACACCCAATGCTGAAGCTTTCTTT. Amino acids: CASSETVGTPNAEAFF.

This clonotype was seen repeatedly, ten times or more. The J gene is TRBJ2-6, the V gene TRBV7-3; D gene unclear. CDR3 length equals 15 residues. Germline CDR1 reads SGHTA; CDR2 reads FQGTGA. V was clipped by 5 bases and J by 0 bases, with 8 bases between them. CDR3 nucleotides: TGTGCCAGCAGCCCCAGTTCCTCTGGGGCCAACGTCCTGACTTTC. Encoded protein: CASSPSSSGANVLTF.

This clonotype was detected ten times or more. The chain recombines TRBV28 with TRBJ1-4; D gene unclear. Trimming stripped 8 bases from V and 4 bases from J, with 14 bases between. The CDR3 contains 14 residues. Germline values: CDR1 MDHEN, CDR2 SYDVKM. CDR3 loop: CASAPPGVNEKLFF. The CDR3 DNA reads TGTGCCAGCGCCCCTCCCGGGGTTAATGAAAAACTGTTTTTT.

This clonotype has at least ten counts. V is TRBV11-2 and J is TRBJ2-3; D not resolved. CDR1 and CDR2 (germline): SGHAT, FQNNGV. V lost 8 bases to trimming and J lost 7 bases, with 10 bases between them. The CDR3 is 11 residues long. CDR3 nucleotides: TGTGCCAGCGGCATTACAAATACGCAGTATTTT. Its translation: CASGITNTQYF.

On this clonotype itself: The final CDR3 position lacks the conserved phenylalanine or tryptophan, pointing to a likely read error. The chain's CDR3 is CASSVQGLEEQFS. CDR3 bases: TGTGCCAGCAGCGTACAGGGCCTAGAGGAGCAGTTCTCC. The V gene is TRBV5-4, the J gene TRBJ2-1; tentative D call: TRBD1 (6 bases). This CDR3 is 13 amino acids long. V lost 4 bases and J lost 10, with 15 bases in between. Germline CDR1 and CDR2: SGHNT and YYREEE (reference sequence).